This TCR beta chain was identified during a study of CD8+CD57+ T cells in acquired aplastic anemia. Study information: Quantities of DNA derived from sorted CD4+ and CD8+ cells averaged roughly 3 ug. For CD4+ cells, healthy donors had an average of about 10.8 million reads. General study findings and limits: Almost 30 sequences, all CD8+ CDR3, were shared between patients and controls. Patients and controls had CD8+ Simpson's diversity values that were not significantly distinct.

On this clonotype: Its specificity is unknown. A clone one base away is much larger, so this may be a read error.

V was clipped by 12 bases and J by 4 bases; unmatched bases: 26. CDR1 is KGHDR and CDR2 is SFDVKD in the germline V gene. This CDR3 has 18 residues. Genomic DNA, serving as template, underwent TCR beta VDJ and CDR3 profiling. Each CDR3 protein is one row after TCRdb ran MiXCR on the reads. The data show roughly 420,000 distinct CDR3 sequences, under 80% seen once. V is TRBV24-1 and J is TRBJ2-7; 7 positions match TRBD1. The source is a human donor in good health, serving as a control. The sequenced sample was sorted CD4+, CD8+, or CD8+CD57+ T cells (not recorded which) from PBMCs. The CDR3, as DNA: TGTGCCTGGAGCGCCTGGGGAGTGGACAGGCCCTTCGGGTACGAGCAGTACTTC. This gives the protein CAWSAWGVDRPFGYEQYF.